The 23 T cell receptor beta chains in this list originate from one sample, sequenced in a study of post-analysis software for immune sequencing data. The study, taken as a whole, reports: About five TRBV segments, including TRBV5-6, TRBV5-1 and TRBV20-1, were more frequent in patients than controls.

The antigens of these receptors remain unknown. Unique molecular identifiers had been added to the TCR beta cDNA libraries. TCRdb independently ran MiXCR on the PCR reads; one entry per CDR3 protein. The sample holds about 770,000 distinct CDR3 sequences, roughly 50% seen once. Input material: blood. The receptors were sampled from a girl aged 5-17 years with multiple sclerosis.

The chain has TRBV7-9 and TRBJ2-1; 13 bases align to TRBD2. Germline CDR1 SEHNR, CDR2 FQNEAQ (reference sequence). The trim removed 2 bases at V and 9 bases at J, leaving 7 bases unmatched. CDR3 length: 16 residues. CDR3 loop: CASSLRRTSGSFEQFF. For the CDR3, the DNA is TGTGCCAGCAGCTTACGCCGGACTAGCGGGAGTTTTGAGCAGTTCTTC.

This clonotype has a count of ten or more. This chain links TRBV20-1 with TRBJ2-5; a weak D match, TRBD1 (6 bases). The V gene's germline CDR1 is DFQATT and CDR2 SNEGSKA (reference sequence). Trimming took off 2 bases at V and 2 bases at J, with 9 bases between the two ends. This CDR3 is built from 13 residues. DNA for the CDR3: TGCAGTGCTAGACGGACAGCACAAGAGACCCAGTACTTC. This sequence encodes CSARRTAQETQYF.

This clonotype was observed a few times. This sequence joins TRBV9 and TRBJ2-5; a weak D match, TRBD2 (5 bases). There are 16 residues in the CDR3. The germline CDR1 and CDR2 sequences are SGDLS and YYNGEE. V lost 3 bases to trimming and J lost 2 bases, with 17 bases between them. In DNA form, the CDR3 reads TGTGCCAGCAGCGCCTCTCGAGCGGCGATACAAGAGACCCAGTACTTC. Protein product: CASSASRAAIQETQYF.

This chain connects TRBV9 to TRBJ1-5, with unresolved D. The length of the CDR3 is 14 residues. Trimming removed 3 bases from V and 0 bases from J, with 7 bases in between. The germline V gene encodes CDR1 SGDLS and CDR2 YYNGEE. The CDR3 protein is CASSAGLSNQPQHF. The DNA for the CDR3 is TGTGCCAGCAGCGCAGGCCTTAGCAATCAGCCCCAGCATTTT.

This clonotype was found many times. The chain combines TRBV20-1 with TRBJ2-1; 12 nucleotides match TRBD2. The germline V gene has CDR1 DFQATT and CDR2 SNEGSKA (reference sequence). The trim removed 6 bases at V and 8 bases at J, leaving 5 bases unmatched. The CDR3 has 13 residues. The chain's CDR3 is CSAWTSGVDEQFF. CDR3 bases: TGCAGTGCCTGGACTAGCGGGGTAGATGAGCAGTTCTTC.

The rearrangement joins TRBV27 to TRBJ2-7; 14 nucleotides match TRBD2. CDR3 size: 15 residues. The germline V gene encodes CDR1 MNHEY and CDR2 SMNVEV (reference sequence). Trimming cost V 4 bases and J 5 bases; bases outside gene matches: 4. CDR3: CASSYRGLAGDEQYF. The DNA of the CDR3 is TGTGCCAGCAGTTACCGGGGACTAGCGGGAGACGAGCAGTACTTC.

The V gene is TRBV27, the J gene TRBJ2-4; 8 bases align to TRBD1. The germline gives CDR1 MNHEY, CDR2 SMNVEV (reference sequence). V lost 5 bases to trimming and J lost 8 bases; unmatched junction nucleotides: 14. This CDR3 is 16 amino acids long. The CDR3 nucleotides are TGTGCCAGCAGTCCCGGACAGGGTTTCTTCTTGGACATTCAGTACTTC. Its translation is CASSPGQGFFLDIQYF.

The chain has TRBV7-3 and TRBJ2-1, with a tentative D call TRBD1 (5 bases). Germline CDR1 and CDR2: SGHTA and FQGTGA. V was trimmed by 10 bases and J by 0 bases, leaving 7 bases between them. The CDR3 sequence is 12 residues long. CDR3 loop: CANRSSYNEQFF. The DNA for the CDR3 is TGTGCCAACAGGTCCTCCTACAATGAGCAGTTCTTC.

This clonotype occurred many times. This chain uses TRBV20-1 with TRBJ1-4; no reliable D call. Trimming shortened V by 1 base and J by 8 bases, and 11 bases separated the two germline ends. Germline V gene lookup returns CDR1 DFQATT and CDR2 SNEGSKA (reference sequence). CDR3 length: 13 amino acids. DNA for the CDR3: TGCAGTGCTAGAGCCCTAGAAGACGAAAAACTGTTTTTT. It is translated as CSARALEDEKLFF.

V usage is TRBV20-1 and J usage is TRBJ1-5, with D maybe TRBD1 (5 bases). V was pared by 5 bases and J by 2 bases, with 28 bases between. The CDR3 spans 19 residues. CDR1 DFQATT and CDR2 SNEGSKA come from the germline V gene (reference sequence). CDR3 region: CSAYSPAEGTVIGNQPQHF. CDR3 in DNA: TGCAGTGCTTACTCTCCGGCGGAGGGGACGGTAATTGGCAATCAGCCCCAGCATTTT.

This clonotype appeared a few times. V and J are TRBV20-1 and TRBJ2-3, with 8 bases lining up with TRBD2. The V segment lost 3 bases and the J segment 5 bases; nucleotides outside the gene matches: 7. The germline CDR1 and CDR2 sequences are DFQATT and SNEGSKA (reference sequence). CDR3 length: 14 amino acids. The CDR3 DNA reads as TGCAGTGCTAGGGAAGCGGGGGCCAGAGATACGCAGTATTTT. This encodes CSAREAGARDTQYF.

As concerns this clonotype: A read error may account for a junction end that differs from germline. The CDR3 region is CANSLVGLSKNIQYF. In DNA, the CDR3 is TGTGCCAACAGCTTAGTTGGGCTTTCCAAAAACATTCAGTACTTC. The genes are TRBV7-2 and TRBJ2-4, with unresolved D. Germline V gene lookup returns CDR1 SGHTA and CDR2 FQGNSA. This CDR3 has 15 amino acids.

The chain combines TRBV6-1 with TRBJ2-1; 9 bases are a match to TRBD2. After removal of 2 bases from V and 5 bases from J, the junction contained 7 bases not matched to a gene. This CDR3 has 16 amino acids. From germline, CDR1 is MNHNS and CDR2 SASEGT. Here the CDR3 DNA reads TGTGCCAGCAGTGAATATACGGCTAGCGGGGACAATGAGCAGTTCTTC. This codes for CASSEYTASGDNEQFF.

The chain links TRBV10-3 to TRBJ2-1, with a possible D match to TRBD2 (5 bases). The ends were cut back, 2 bases at V and 4 bases at J, with 21 bases in the middle. Per germline, CDR1 ENHRY and CDR2 SYGVKD. The CDR3 length is 18 residues. CDR3 protein: CAISERTPPVSAYNEQFF. The DNA of the CDR3 is TGTGCCATCAGTGAGCGAACCCCCCCGGTTAGCGCGTACAATGAGCAGTTCTTC.

J is TRBJ2-7 and V is TRBV10-3; TRBD2 is a possible D gene (6 bases). Between the trimmed V and J ends, which lost 0 bases and 2 bases, there was a span of 17 bases. The CDR3 runs to 17 residues. The germline CDR1 and CDR2 sequences are ENHRY and SYGVKD. The CDR3 spells CAISESGVLGRPYEQYF. CDR3 DNA sequence: TGTGCCATCAGTGAGTCTGGTGTTCTGGGGAGGCCCTACGAGCAGTACTTC.

The CDR3, as DNA: TGTGCCAGCAGTTTCGACGGACTCACTCAGCCCCAGCATTTT. Translating gives CASSFDGLTQPQHF. This chain connects TRBV12-3 or TRBV12-4 to TRBJ1-5; D uncertain. The CDR3 spans 14 residues. The V gene lost 3 bases and the J gene lost 6 bases, with 12 bases spanning the gap.

The chain links TRBV12-3 or TRBV12-4 to TRBJ2-7; 8 nucleotides agree with TRBD2. TRBJ2-5 explains the end of the DNA better; the J call may be wrong. The CDR3 sequence is 14 residues long. CDR3 sequence (DNA): TGTGCCAGCAGCCAAGCGGGAGTCGACGAGACCCAGTACTTC. It codes for CASSQAGVDETQYF.

V gene TRBV21-1 combines with J gene TRBJ2-4; TRBD1 is taken as the D call from the table, unchecked against the DNA. TRBJ2-7 explains the end of the DNA better; the J call may be wrong. TRBV21-1 is a pseudogene segment. The CDR3 length is 15 residues. The CDR3 DNA sequence: TGTGCCAGCAGCAAAGTCGGCCCGAGACACTACGAGCAGTACTTC. It is translated as CASSKVGPRHYEQYF.

The chain recombines TRBV7-9 with TRBJ2-3, with D hard to call. The CDR3 has 11 amino acids. The germline CDR1 and CDR2 sequences are SEHNR and FQNEAQ (reference sequence). Between the trimmed V and J ends, which lost 11 bases and 4 bases, there was a span of 10 bases. The DNA of the CDR3 is TGTGCCGTCTTGTACCCAGATACGCAGTATTTT. As protein: CAVLYPDTQYF. Supplemented by reference TRBV7-9 and TRBJ2-3, the full variable domain reads DTGVSQNPRHKITKRGQNVTFRCDPISEHNRLYWYRQTLGQGPEFLTYFQNEAQLEKSRLLSDRFSAERPKGSFSTLEIQRTEQGDSAMYLCAVLYPDTQYFGPGTRLTVL.

Only one count was recorded for this clonotype. The rearrangement links TRBV7-3 to TRBJ2-3, with a possible D match to TRBD1 (6 bases). This CDR3 has 17 residues. Germline-derived CDR1 and CDR2 are SGHTA and FQGTGA. Deletions cut 5 bases from V and 5 bases from J, with 23 bases between. The CDR3 sequence: CASSPGDHLESRDTQYF. In DNA, the CDR3 is TGTGCCAGCAGCCCAGGGGACCACCTGGAATCCCGAGATACGCAGTATTTT.

This clonotype was picked up a small number of times. The chain links TRBV20-1 to TRBJ2-5; TRBD1 is a possible D gene (6 bases). The CDR3 is made up of 12 amino acids. The germline gives CDR1 DFQATT, CDR2 SNEGSKA (reference sequence). The germline V and J ends were trimmed by 3 bases and 4 bases, with 9 bases remaining between them. The CDR3 region has the DNA TGCAGTGCTAGTCTGGACAGAGAGACCCAGTACTTC. Translation gives CSASLDRETQYF.

This clonotype was picked up many times. CDR3 nucleotide sequence: TGTGCCAGCAGGCCCGGGACAGGGGTTGATACGCAGTATTTT. This sequence encodes CASRPGTGVDTQYF. The chain joins TRBV7-9 to TRBJ2-3, with 10 bases aligning to TRBD1. The CDR3 has 14 amino acids. V was pared by 6 bases and J by 6 bases, with 6 bases of the junction left unmatched. Germline V lookup: CDR1 SEHNR, CDR2 FQNEAQ (reference sequence).

V usage is TRBV7-9 and J usage is TRBJ2-3; 10 bases line up with TRBD1. J was trimmed by 2 bases and V by 4 bases; bases with no gene match: 6. Germline V gene data show CDR1 as SEHNR and CDR2 as FQNEAQ (reference sequence). The CDR3 is made up of 16 amino acids. CDR3 region: CASSSSGTGATDTQYF. CDR3 bases: TGTGCCAGCAGCTCTTCCGGGACAGGGGCCACAGATACGCAGTATTTT.